These 28 T cell receptor beta chains came from one sample sequenced in a study of CD8 T cells in Susac syndrome. RNA, at about 0.5 to 1 ug, was reverse transcribed with random hexamers. A single record per CDR3 protein comes from TCRdb applying MiXCR to the immunoSEQ multiplex PCR reads. The sample contains around 150,000 distinct CDR3 sequences, 95% of which appear only once. The sample taken for sequencing was CD8+ T cells from PBMCs. These receptors were obtained from a human donor with Susac syndrome.

This clonotype was seen a single time. The chain carries TRBV20-1 and TRBJ2-5, with 10 bases lining up with TRBD2. This CDR3 comprises 17 residues. The junction had 10 bases not matched to a gene; V was cut back by 2 bases and J by 1 base. Germline V gene sequence: CDR1 DFQATT, CDR2 SNEGSKA (reference sequence). The CDR3 spells CSARSPPLAGLQETQYF. The CDR3 nucleotides are TGCAGTGCTAGAAGCCCACCACTAGCGGGACTCCAAGAGACCCAGTACTTC.

The J gene is TRBJ1-2, the V gene TRBV6-5, with D unresolved. The CDR3 runs 15 residues. The V gene's germline CDR1 is MNHEY and CDR2 SVGAGI. Trimming took 3 bases from V and 2 from J, leaving 13 bases between them. The chain's CDR3 is CASSYFVGKNYGYTF. The CDR3 DNA reads TGTGCCAGCAGTTATTTTGTCGGGAAGAACTATGGCTACACCTTC.

CDR3: CSVEDVPREGARGYTF. The CDR3, as DNA: TGCAGCGTTGAAGATGTTCCAAGGGAGGGGGCGCGTGGCTACACCTTC. This sequence joins TRBV29-1 and TRBJ1-2, with 7 positions matching TRBD1. The junction had 14 bases not matched to a gene; V was cut back by 0 bases and J by 7 bases. In germline, CDR1 is SQVTM, CDR2 ANQGSEA. CDR3 length: 16 residues.

This rearrangement joins TRBV28 to TRBJ1-5; the D gene is possibly TRBD1 (6 bases). Trimming pared 4 bases from V and 0 bases from J, leaving 16 bases between. Germline loops: CDR1 MDHEN, CDR2 SYDVKM. This CDR3 contains 17 residues. As DNA, the CDR3 is TGTGCCAGCAGTTCTCAAAAACAGGGCCTTAGCAATCAGCCCCAGCATTTT. Protein sequence: CASSSQKQGLSNQPQHF.

The chain uses TRBV10-1 and TRBJ2-5, with D unclear. The CDR3 extends over 15 amino acids. Germline V CDR1 and CDR2: WNHNN, SYGVQD (reference sequence). V was pared by 2 bases and J by 4 bases, with 14 bases between. Here the CDR3 reads CASSEAQEGRETQYF. The CDR3 DNA follows: TGCGCCAGCAGTGAGGCCCAAGAAGGGCGAGAGACCCAGTACTTC.

The chain has TRBV27 and TRBJ1-5; a possible D gene is TRBD1 (6 bases). The CDR3 has 13 residues. Germline V gene lookup returns CDR1 MNHEY and CDR2 SMNVEV (reference sequence). V lost 4 bases to trimming and J lost 4 bases, with 8 bases between them. This chain's CDR3 is CASSSDRNQPQHF. The CDR3 DNA reads TGTGCCAGCAGTTCCGACAGGAATCAGCCCCAGCATTTT.

This rearrangement joins TRBV4-1 to TRBJ2-5, with D unresolved. CDR3 length: 13 amino acids. Trimming pared 4 bases from V and 5 bases from J, leaving 11 bases between. From germline, CDR1 is MGHRA and CDR2 YSYEKL. CDR3 amino acids: CASSPTLSETQYF. CDR3 nucleotides: TGCGCCAGCAGCCCCACCCTCTCGGAGACCCAGTACTTC.

The chain carries TRBV20-1 and TRBJ1-3; a weak D match, TRBD1 (6 bases). CDR3 length: 15 amino acids. The germline V and J ends were trimmed by 0 bases and 3 bases, with 12 bases remaining between them. Germline values: CDR1 DFQATT, CDR2 SNEGSKA (reference sequence). The CDR3: CSARELGGSGNTIYF. The CDR3 coding sequence is TGCAGTGCTAGAGAATTAGGGGGAAGTGGAAACACCATATATTTT.

This clonotype came up a few times. The chain recombines TRBV28 with TRBJ2-7; possible D gene TRBD2, 5 bases. V was trimmed by 3 bases and J by 0 bases, leaving 6 bases between them. The germline V gene encodes CDR1 MDHEN and CDR2 SYDVKM. The CDR3 loop spans 13 amino acids. CDR3 coding DNA: TGTGCCAGCAGTTTTGGGAGCTCCTACGAGCAGTACTTC. Its translation is CASSFGSSYEQYF.

The chain employs TRBV5-4 and TRBJ1-2, with 10 nucleotides matching TRBD1. CDR3 length equals 16 residues. The V gene's germline CDR1 is SGHNT and CDR2 YYREEE (reference sequence). V gave up 0 bases and J gave up 4 bases; unmatched junction bases: 6. CDR3 sequence: CASSLGGQGPLYGYTF. The CDR3 DNA follows: TGTGCCAGCAGCTTGGGGGGACAGGGGCCCCTCTATGGCTACACCTTC.

This clonotype was observed a single time. This sequence joins TRBV14 and TRBJ2-1; 10 bases align to TRBD2. The germline CDR1 and CDR2 sequences are SGHDN and FVKESK. The V and J ends lost 5 bases and 7 bases, in that order; junction bases with no gene match: 11. This CDR3 spans 16 amino acids. The DNA for the CDR3 is TGTGCCAGCAGCGACCTGGGACTAGCGAATGCTAATGAGCAGTTCTTC. It codes for CASSDLGLANANEQFF.

The rearrangement uses TRBV3-1 and TRBJ1-1; tentatively, D is TRBD1 (5 bases). Germline-derived CDR1 and CDR2 are LGHDT and YNNKEL (reference sequence). The V end was cut by 0 bases, the J end by 1 base, with 9 bases between. There are 15 residues in the CDR3. The CDR3, as DNA: TGTGCCAGCAGCCAAGATCCGGGACCGAACACTGAAGCTTTCTTT. Its protein product is CASSQDPGPNTEAFF.

The chain uses TRBV9 and TRBJ2-5; 12 positions match TRBD1. Unmatched junction bases numbered 6, after V lost 7 bases and J lost 5 bases. Germline V CDR1 and CDR2: SGDLS, YYNGEE. There are 14 residues in the CDR3. The CDR3 DNA is TGTGCCAGCGCTCCGGGACAGGGGGCGGAGACCCAGTACTTC. Amino acid sequence: CASAPGQGAETQYF.

The chain combines TRBV27 with TRBJ2-3, with D unclear. The germline V gene encodes CDR1 MNHEY and CDR2 SMNVEV (reference sequence). Trimming removed 5 bases from V and 6 bases from J, with 9 bases in between. The CDR3 sequence is 12 residues long. The DNA for the CDR3 is TGTGCCAGCAGTCCCGATCTTGATACGCAGTATTTT. As protein: CASSPDLDTQYF.

The V and J genes are TRBV12-3 or TRBV12-4 and TRBJ1-3; D is uncertain. This CDR3 is 14 amino acids long. The V end was cut by 3 bases, the J end by 1 base, with 7 bases between. The CDR3 region has the DNA TGTGCCAGCAGTTTTCCTCCTTCTGGAAACACCATATATTTT. Translating gives CASSFPPSGNTIYF.

J is TRBJ2-1 and V is TRBV2; D remains ambiguous. Trimming cost V 10 bases and J 3 bases, with 13 bases left between them. Germline CDR1 and CDR2: SNHLY and FYNNEI. CDR3 length: 13 residues. CDR3 residues: CAISDIYYNEQFF. Written as DNA, the CDR3 is TGTGCCATATCCGACATCTACTACAATGAGCAGTTCTTC.

This clonotype was detected once. The chain carries TRBV29-1 and TRBJ2-7, with TRBD1 matching 8 bases. Germline V gives CDR1 SQVTM, CDR2 ANQGSEA. V lost 1 base, J lost 4 bases, and 12 bases stayed unmatched. The CDR3 is 16 residues long. This chain's CDR3 is CSVEGDDRGSGYEQYF. The CDR3 DNA reads as TGCAGCGTTGAAGGAGACGACAGGGGCTCCGGGTACGAGCAGTACTTC.

This chain links TRBV5-1 with TRBJ1-4; 7 bases are a match to TRBD1. From germline, CDR1 is SGHRS and CDR2 YFSETQ. This CDR3 spans 15 amino acids. After removal of 1 base from V and 2 bases from J, the junction contained 2 bases not matched to a gene. The chain's CDR3 is CASSLLGGTNEKLFF. In nucleotides, the CDR3 is TGCGCCAGCAGCTTGCTAGGGGGCACTAATGAAAAACTGTTTTTT.

CDR3: CATLSAPNYQETQYF. DNA for the CDR3: TGTGCCACTCTTTCGGCACCAAATTACCAAGAGACCCAGTACTTC. V is TRBV25-1 and J is TRBJ2-5; no firm D call. The V gene's germline CDR1 is MGHDK and CDR2 SYGVNS. The CDR3 sequence is 15 residues long. V shed 10 bases and J shed 0 bases, with 18 bases lying between them.

The V gene is TRBV7-3, the J gene TRBJ1-2, with unresolved D. V was shortened by 1 base and J by 4 bases, with 13 bases between the two germline ends. This CDR3 is built from 15 residues. Looked up from germline, CDR1 is SGHTA and CDR2 is FQGTGA. CDR3 residues: CASSLIAGGPYGYTF. The CDR3 DNA reads TGTGCCAGCAGCTTAATCGCCGGTGGGCCCTATGGCTACACCTTC.

The chain employs TRBV11-3 and TRBJ2-1; D unclear. Germline lookup yields CDR1 SGHNT and CDR2 YENEEA. The ends were cut back, 5 bases at V and 10 bases at J, with 9 bases in the middle. This CDR3 has 11 residues. The CDR3 region is CASSHSYEQFF. The CDR3 DNA reads TGTGCCAGCAGCCATTCGTACGAGCAGTTCTTC. The complete variable domain, with remaining parts taken from reference TRBV11-3 and TRBJ2-1, reads EAGVVQSPRYKIIEKKQPVAFWCNPISGHNTLYWYLQNLGQGPELLIRYENEEAVDDSQLPKDRFSAERLKGVDSTLKIQPAELGDSAVYLCASSHSYEQFFGPGTRLTVL.

The chain joins TRBV7-3 to TRBJ2-1; TRBD2 aligns across 9 bases. CDR3 size: 16 residues. CDR1 SGHTA and CDR2 FQGTGA come from the germline V gene. V shed 3 bases, J shed 2 bases, and the junction held 5 bases outside the gene matches. CDR3 protein: CASSFLSGSTYNEQFF. The CDR3 DNA is TGTGCCAGCAGCTTTCTTAGCGGGAGCACCTACAATGAGCAGTTCTTC.

This chain joins TRBV9 and TRBJ2-2; 9 nucleotides line up with TRBD1. V dropped 4 bases and J dropped 4; count of bases not matched to a gene: 5. CDR1 and CDR2 (germline): SGDLS, YYNGEE. The CDR3 consists of 15 residues. The CDR3 protein is CASSHGQGSTGELFF. In nucleotides, the CDR3 is TGTGCCAGCAGCCATGGACAGGGGAGCACCGGGGAGCTGTTTTTT.

V and J are TRBV28 and TRBJ2-2, with D hard to call. V was shortened by 3 bases and J by 0 bases, with 5 bases between the two germline ends. Germline-derived CDR1 and CDR2 are MDHEN and SYDVKM. This CDR3 is built from 14 residues. The CDR3 loop is CASSFRANTGELFF. The CDR3 DNA sequence: TGTGCCAGCAGTTTTAGGGCGAACACCGGGGAGCTGTTTTTT.

The gene calls are TRBV7-9 and TRBJ2-7; D might be TRBD2 (6 bases). Per germline, CDR1 SEHNR and CDR2 FQNEAQ (reference sequence). V was cut by 11 bases and J by 0 bases, with 14 bases left in between. There are 13 residues in the CDR3. CDR3 region: CAGTYGSSYEQYF. The CDR3 region has the DNA TGTGCCGGGACCTACGGGAGCTCCTACGAGCAGTACTTC.

A remark on this clonotype: An end of the junction differs from the germline gene, which may be a read error. The rearrangement links TRBV28 to TRBJ1-4; weak D call: TRBD1 (6 bases). Per the germline V gene, CDR1 is MDHEN and CDR2 is SYDVKM. CDR3 length: 15 amino acids. Here the CDR3 DNA reads TGTGCCAGCAGCGCCGGTTGGGGGCGCCCCGAAAGACTGTTTTTT. It is translated as CASSAGWGRPERLFF.

This CDR3 reads CSVVALGGSYNEQFF. As DNA, the CDR3 is TGCAGCGTCGTGGCCCTCGGCGGCAGCTACAATGAGCAGTTCTTC. The J gene is TRBJ2-1, the V gene TRBV29-1; no reliable D call. In germline, CDR1 is SQVTM, CDR2 ANQGSEA. The CDR3 is 15 residues long. The V end was cut by 6 bases, the J end by 3 bases, with 18 bases between.

This clonotype was observed a few times. V gene TRBV9 combines with J gene TRBJ2-5; unclear D gene. V lost 0 bases, J lost 2 bases, and 8 bases lay in between. Germline V gene sequence: CDR1 SGDLS, CDR2 YYNGEE. This CDR3 comprises 14 residues. The CDR3 nucleotides read TGTGCCAGCAGCGTAGAGGGAACACAAGAGACCCAGTACTTC. Translated, it gives CASSVEGTQETQYF.